This T cell receptor beta chain emerged from a study of blood T cell repertoires in COVID-19. Study-level information: Spain, Italy and the United States supplied samples that represented acute and convalescent COVID-19.

As originally analysed: Reference gene primer amplification in the assay estimated nucleated cell counts. Clones were sequenced by immunoSEQ multiplex PCR, and TCRdb holds only the in-frame ones, with some missing. For V, J and clone size, that table is used; D and trimming come from the DNA. Among some 240,000 clones, 65% to 90% were seen once, and the ten largest hold approximately 10%. The CDR3 has 16 amino acids. Germline CDR1 and CDR2: SNHLY and FYNNEI. V dropped 4 bases and J dropped 0 bases, with 14 bases sitting between them. This TCR derives from a man between 50 and 59 years old with active or convalescent COVID-19. This chain uses TRBV2 with TRBJ2-3; tentative D call: TRBD2 (6 bases). The sequencing sample was made of peripheral blood. The CDR3 sequence is CASSVGLLPSTDTQYF. The CDR3 DNA sequence: TGTGCCAGCAGTGTGGGACTTCTCCCTAGCACAGATACGCAGTATTTT.